This T cell receptor (beta chain) emerged from a study of OX40 agonist ivuxolimab in advanced cancers. V dropped 0 bases and J dropped 4; count of bases not matched to a gene: 8. The length of the CDR3 is 17 residues. Germline CDR1 and CDR2: SGDLS and YYNGEE. Measured with immunoSEQ multiplex PCR; TCRdb has only the in-frame clones, and not every one. In the table there are tens of thousands of clones, 91% of which are singletons. This chain joins TRBV9 and TRBJ2-2; 8 nucleotides align to TRBD2. The origin of this receptor is an adult with an advanced solid tumor such as melanoma, head and neck, liver or kidney cancer. The sequencing used CD4+ or CD8+ T cells sorted from blood, collected in a trial of the OX40 agonist ivuxolimab. The CDR3 spells CASSVGSSGSITGELFF. In nucleotides, the CDR3 is TGTGCCAGCAGCGTAGGGTCCAGCGGGAGTATCACCGGGGAGCTGTTTTTT.